One and the same sample provided the 26 T cell receptor beta chains below, sequenced in a study of cytomegalovirus exposure and HLA in healthy donors. In the PCR, 60 Vbeta and 13 Jbeta primers were used. Using immunoSEQ multiplex PCR, the repertoire was profiled, and TCRdb retains in-frame clones only, with some absent. The sample yields around 140,000 clones, under 85% seen once. The sequencing input was PBMCs. The source is a male donor in good health and CMV-seropositive.

Of note for this clone: A read error may account for a junction end that differs from germline. The chain is built from TRBV29-1 and TRBJ2-6; 7 bases line up with TRBD1. The CDR3 consists of 14 residues. The germline V gene has CDR1 SQVTM and CDR2 ANQGSEA. CDR3 nucleotide sequence: TGCAGCGTCCGGGACAGCTCTGGGGCCAACGGCCTGACTTTC. Amino acid sequence: CSVRDSSGANGLTF.

The chain is built from TRBV5-1 and TRBJ1-2, with TRBD1 as a possible D gene (6 bases). From germline, CDR1 is SGHRS and CDR2 YFSETQ. V gave up 3 bases and J gave up 3 bases, with 9 bases separating them. This CDR3 spans 13 amino acids. For the CDR3, the DNA is TGCGCCAGCAGCTCCAGGGGCGACTATGGCTACACCTTC. This encodes CASSSRGDYGYTF.

V gene TRBV5-4 combines with J gene TRBJ1-2, with a tentative D call TRBD1 (5 bases). Germline values: CDR1 SGHNT, CDR2 YYREEE (reference sequence). This CDR3 contains 13 residues. Trimming cost V 0 bases and J 8 bases, with 11 bases left between them. CDR3 protein: CASSLERGEGYTF. CDR3 DNA: TGTGCCAGCAGCTTGGAAAGGGGTGAGGGCTACACCTTC.

This chain connects TRBV11-2 to TRBJ1-1; possible D gene TRBD1, 6 bases. Germline assignment: CDR1 SGHAT and CDR2 FQNNGV. CDR3 length: 15 amino acids. V lost 5 bases, J lost 2 bases, and 15 bases lay in between. The CDR3 region is CASSLQGTANTEAFF. The CDR3 DNA reads as TGTGCCAGCAGCCTGCAGGGGACGGCAAACACTGAAGCTTTCTTT.

This clone occurred once. The chain is built from TRBV5-4 and TRBJ2-1; 14 bases fit TRBD2. V shed 4 bases and J 4 bases; nucleotides not matched to a gene: 10. Germline CDR1 is SGHNT and CDR2 is YYREEE (reference sequence). The CDR3 consists of 18 residues. CDR3 sequence reads: CASSLILGLAGVYNEQFF. CDR3 nucleotide sequence: TGTGCCAGCAGCCTGATTTTGGGACTAGCGGGGGTTTACAATGAGCAGTTCTTC.

The CDR3 here is CASSLDRLRSYEQYF. CDR3 sequence (DNA): TGTGCCAGCAGCCTAGACCGTTTACGCTCCTACGAGCAGTACTTC. This sequence joins TRBV6-1 and TRBJ2-7; no reliable D call. This CDR3 region has 15 residues. CDR1 and CDR2 (germline): MNHNS, SASEGT. Between the trimmed V and J ends, which lost 6 bases and 0 bases, there was a span of 15 bases.

The chain joins TRBV15 to TRBJ2-1; 7 bases map to TRBD2. The V and J ends lost 0 bases and 12 bases, in that order; junction bases with no gene match: 2. This CDR3 comprises 12 residues. Germline V gene lookup returns CDR1 LNHNV and CDR2 YYDKDF (reference sequence). CDR3 in amino acids: CATSRETSWQFF. The CDR3 DNA sequence: TGTGCCACCAGCAGAGAGACTAGCTGGCAGTTCTTC.

CDR3 nucleotide sequence: TGTGCCGGGAGACGGGGGGTGCAAGAGACCCAGTACTTC. Translation: CAGRRGVQETQYF. The rearrangement joins TRBV7-2 to TRBJ2-5; 7 nucleotides match TRBD2. The CDR3 covers 13 residues. J was trimmed by 2 bases and V by 11 bases; bases with no gene match: 8. CDR1 and CDR2 from the germline V gene are SGHTA and FQGNSA.

The chain has TRBV10-3 and TRBJ1-1, with D unresolved. The CDR3 has 15 amino acids. Germline V gene lookup returns CDR1 ENHRY and CDR2 SYGVKD. Trimming removed 3 bases at V and 5 bases at J, with 16 bases between. CDR3 in amino acids: CAISEEGMGKTEAFF. CDR3 nucleotides: TGTGCCATCAGTGAAGAGGGCATGGGTAAAACTGAAGCTTTCTTT.

This chain joins TRBV6-5 and TRBJ2-7, with 7 bases matching TRBD1. V shed 7 bases and J 2 bases; nucleotides not matched to a gene: 5. Germline V gene sequence: CDR1 MNHEY, CDR2 SVGAGI. This CDR3 is built from 13 residues. CDR3 coding DNA: TGTGCCAGCAATCAGGGGGAAGCCTACGAGCAGTACTTC. Translating it yields CASNQGEAYEQYF.

This clone was recorded only once. V is TRBV27 and J is TRBJ2-1; TRBD2 matches at 8 bases. Germline assignment: CDR1 MNHEY and CDR2 SMNVEV (reference sequence). V dropped 2 bases and J dropped 5; count of bases not matched to a gene: 5. The CDR3 is 15 residues long. The CDR3 here is CASSLRTSGNNEQFF. CDR3 DNA: TGTGCCAGCAGTTTAAGAACTAGCGGAAACAATGAGCAGTTCTTC.

This clone was seen a handful of times. The genes are TRBV5-1 and TRBJ2-1; 9 nucleotides align to TRBD1. Per germline, CDR1 SGHRS and CDR2 YFSETQ. Germline trimming cut 4 bases from V and 8 bases from J; bases unmatched to any gene: 4. The CDR3 sequence is 13 residues long. The DNA for the CDR3 is TGCGCCAGCAGCGAGGACAGGGGCGATGAGCAGTTCTTC. Translating gives CASSEDRGDEQFF.

The V call is TRBV7-9, the J call TRBJ2-7, with 9 nucleotides matching TRBD1. With V trimmed by 4 bases and J by 10 bases, 14 bases remained unmatched. The germline gives CDR1 SEHNR, CDR2 FQNEAQ (reference sequence). The CDR3 has 15 amino acids. Here the CDR3 DNA reads TGTGCCAGCAGCTCTGGGACAGGGCGGACTGCCCGTCAGTACTTC. Its translation is CASSSGTGRTARQYF.

This clone turned up a few times. The chain carries TRBV6-6 and TRBJ1-2, with TRBD1 matching 7 bases. The length of the CDR3 is 13 residues. J lost 4 bases, V lost 6 bases, and 5 bases had no gene match. CDR1 is MNHNY, CDR2 SVGAGI, per germline (reference sequence). DNA of the CDR3: TGTGCCAGCAGAGTGGGACAGCCCTATGGCTACACCTTC. Its translation: CASRVGQPYGYTF.

Worth noting for this clone: One junction end does not reproduce the germline sequence, and a read error may be involved. This chain links TRBV6-6 with TRBJ2-4; 8 positions agree with TRBD1. Per germline, CDR1 MNHNY and CDR2 SVGAGI (reference sequence). The CDR3 extends over 15 amino acids. As DNA, the CDR3 is TGTGCCAGCAGACCCGGACAGGGAGGTGAAAACAGTCAGTACTTC. As protein: CASRPGQGGENSQYF.

The chain couples TRBV6-1 to TRBJ2-7; 8 bases fit TRBD1. The V segment lost 4 bases and the J segment 4 bases; nucleotides outside the gene matches: 12. This CDR3 is 16 amino acids long. Per the germline V gene, CDR1 is MNHNS and CDR2 is SASEGT. The CDR3 region is CASSGGYWTGIYEQYF. CDR3 sequence (DNA): TGTGCCAGCAGTGGGGGGTATTGGACAGGGATTTACGAGCAGTACTTC.

The rearrangement joins TRBV27 to TRBJ2-7; D might be TRBD1 (5 bases). CDR1 is MNHEY and CDR2 is SMNVEV in the germline V gene (reference sequence). Trimming took off 3 bases at V and 5 bases at J, with 11 bases between the two ends. The CDR3 length is 13 residues. The CDR3 sequence: CASSFRVGDEQYF. CDR3 DNA: TGTGCCAGCAGTTTCAGGGTAGGTGACGAGCAGTACTTC.

This clone was counted a few times. One junction end does not reproduce the germline sequence, and a read error may be involved. The chain couples TRBV7-2 to TRBJ2-1; TRBD2 is a possible D gene (6 bases). Germline V lookup: CDR1 SGHTA, CDR2 FQGNSA. CDR3 length: 13 residues. The chain's CDR3 is CASSLTETSPRIF. The DNA of the CDR3 is TGTGCCAGCAGCTTAACAGAAACTAGCCCCCGGATCTTC.

This chain connects TRBV7-6 to TRBJ2-1; 9 bases match TRBD2. Per the germline V gene, CDR1 is SGHVS and CDR2 is FNYEAQ. V shed 4 bases and J 1 base; nucleotides not matched to a gene: 8. The CDR3 has 17 residues. Here the CDR3 DNA reads TGTGCCAGCAGCTGGGGACTCGCGGGAGGGTCCTACAATGAGCAGTTCTTC. It specifies CASSWGLAGGSYNEQFF.

The CDR3 nucleotides read TGTGCCAGCCGGCCCCCGCGGTACCAAGAGACCCAGTACTTC. It codes for CASRPPRYQETQYF. V gene TRBV6-6 combines with J gene TRBJ2-5; D is unresolved. The CDR3 is made up of 14 amino acids. Trimming took 8 bases from V and 0 from J, leaving 13 bases between them. Germline V gives CDR1 MNHNY, CDR2 SVGAGI (reference sequence).

This clone was observed a few times. The V and J genes are TRBV5-6 and TRBJ1-2; no clear D. Germline CDR1 SGHDT, CDR2 YYEEEE. The CDR3 is 12 amino acids. Trimming left V 1 base short and J 12 bases short, with 13 bases between. CDR3 amino acids: CASSLRHGGDTF. The CDR3 bases are TGTGCCAGCAGCTTGAGACACGGAGGCGACACCTTC.

The chain couples TRBV6-1 to TRBJ1-1, with 9 bases that match TRBD1. V lost 6 bases and J lost 5; bases outside the gene matches: 7. The CDR3 loop spans 14 amino acids. Germline CDR1 reads MNHNS; CDR2 reads SASEGT. The CDR3 spells CASSNRGRGTEAFF. The CDR3 region has the DNA TGTGCCAGCAGCAACAGGGGGCGCGGAACTGAAGCTTTCTTT.

J is TRBJ2-1 and V is TRBV2; the D gene is possibly TRBD2 (5 bases). The V end was cut by 4 bases, the J end by 0 bases, with 10 bases between. Germline V gene lookup returns CDR1 SNHLY and CDR2 FYNNEI. This CDR3 is built from 15 residues. The CDR3 DNA is TGTGCCAGCAGTGTCGGACTCTACTCCTACAATGAGCAGTTCTTC. Amino acids: CASSVGLYSYNEQFF.

This chain uses TRBV9 with TRBJ2-4, with 9 nucleotides matching TRBD1. V dropped 3 bases and J dropped 6; count of bases not matched to a gene: 13. Germline V gives CDR1 SGDLS, CDR2 YYNGEE. There are 17 residues in the CDR3. CDR3 sequence: CASSAQDPRTGANIQYF. The DNA of the CDR3 is TGTGCCAGCAGCGCTCAAGACCCCCGGACAGGGGCAAACATTCAGTACTTC.

This clone has a handful of counts. The chain is built from TRBV4-2 and TRBJ2-2; no clear D. V lost 6 bases and J lost 4, with 9 bases in between. Germline CDR1 reads LGHNA; CDR2 reads YNFKEQ. This CDR3 is built from 13 residues. The chain's CDR3 is CASRSVGTGELFF. The CDR3 nucleotides read TGTGCCAGCAGGAGCGTGGGCACCGGGGAGCTGTTTTTT.

For the CDR3, the DNA is TGTGCCAGTAGGCGGGCCGTTAATTCACCCCTCCACTTT. Translated, it gives CASRRAVNSPLHF. This rearrangement joins TRBV6-5 to TRBJ1-6; D call uncertain. The CDR3 length is 13 residues. Per germline, CDR1 MNHEY and CDR2 SVGAGI. V lost 9 bases to trimming and J lost 6 bases, with 12 bases between them.